This T cell receptor (beta chain) emerged from a study of cytomegalovirus exposure and HLA in healthy donors. V lost 1 base to trimming and J lost 3 bases, with 6 bases between them. Germline CDR1 LGHNA, CDR2 YSLEER. The CDR3 is 13 amino acids. This clone was seen more than once but under ten times. Its specificity is not known. Study conclusions and caveats: For TCR beta chains, V- and J-gene trimming was later linked to a missense DCLRE1C variant. Productive status was seen about 87% or about 30% of the time for most TCR beta V segments in an earlier analysis. Associated with HLA alleles at 0.05 false discovery rate in a later analysis were around 15,000 TCR beta sequences.

PCR primers comprised 60 Vbeta and 13 Jbeta primers. Generated by immunoSEQ multiplex PCR, the TCRdb table keeps only in-frame clones and is missing some. The table shows 100,000 to 150,000 clones, with 72% occurring only once. V and J are TRBV4-3 and TRBJ1-1, with D unclear. Material for sequencing was PBMCs. This sequence originates from a man between 25 and 39 years old in good health and CMV-seronegative. CDR3 amino acids: CASSQGLHTEAFF. The CDR3 DNA reads as TGCGCCAGCAGCCAAGGACTGCACACTGAAGCTTTCTTT.